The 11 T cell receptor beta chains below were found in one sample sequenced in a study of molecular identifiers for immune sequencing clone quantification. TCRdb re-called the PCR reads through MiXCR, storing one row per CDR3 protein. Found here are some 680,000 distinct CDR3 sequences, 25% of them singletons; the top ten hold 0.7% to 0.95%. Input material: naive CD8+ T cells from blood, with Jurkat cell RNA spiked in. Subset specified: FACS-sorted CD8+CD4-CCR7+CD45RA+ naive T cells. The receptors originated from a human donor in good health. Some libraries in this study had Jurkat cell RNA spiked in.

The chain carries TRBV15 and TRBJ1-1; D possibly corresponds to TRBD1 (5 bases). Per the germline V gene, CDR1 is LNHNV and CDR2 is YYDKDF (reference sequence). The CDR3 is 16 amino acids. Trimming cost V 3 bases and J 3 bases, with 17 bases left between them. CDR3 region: CATSSPYGGFDTEAFF. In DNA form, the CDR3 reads TGTGCCACCAGCAGTCCTTACGGGGGGTTCGACACTGAAGCTTTCTTT.

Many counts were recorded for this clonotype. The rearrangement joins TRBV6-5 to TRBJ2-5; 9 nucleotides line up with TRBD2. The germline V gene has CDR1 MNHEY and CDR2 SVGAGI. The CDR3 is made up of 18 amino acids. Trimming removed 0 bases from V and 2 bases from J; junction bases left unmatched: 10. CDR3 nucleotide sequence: TGTGCCAGCAGTTACTCGGGCGGGGGGGCCGGCCCACAAGAGACCCAGTACTTC. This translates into CASSYSGGGAGPQETQYF.

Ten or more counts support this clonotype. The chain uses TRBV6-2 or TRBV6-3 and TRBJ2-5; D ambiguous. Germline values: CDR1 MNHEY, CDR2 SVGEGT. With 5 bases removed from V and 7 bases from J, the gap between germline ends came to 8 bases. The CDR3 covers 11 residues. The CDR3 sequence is CASSPLGTQYF. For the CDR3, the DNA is TGTGCCAGCAGTCCCCTCGGGACCCAGTACTTC.

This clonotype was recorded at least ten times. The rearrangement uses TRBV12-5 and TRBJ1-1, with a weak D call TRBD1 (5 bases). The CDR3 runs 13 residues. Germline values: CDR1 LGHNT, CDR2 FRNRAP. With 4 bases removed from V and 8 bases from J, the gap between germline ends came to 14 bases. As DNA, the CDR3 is TGTGCTAGTGGTTACATGGGGGTCTCAGAAGCTTTCTTT. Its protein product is CASGYMGVSEAFF.

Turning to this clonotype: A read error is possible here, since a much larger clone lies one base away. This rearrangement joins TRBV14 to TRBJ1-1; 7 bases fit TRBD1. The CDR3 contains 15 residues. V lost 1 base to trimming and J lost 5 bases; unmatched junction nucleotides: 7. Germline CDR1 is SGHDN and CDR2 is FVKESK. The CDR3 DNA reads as TGTGCCAGCAGCCAAGGTGACAGGGCTAGAACTGAAGCTTTCTTT. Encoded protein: CASSQGDRARTEAFF.

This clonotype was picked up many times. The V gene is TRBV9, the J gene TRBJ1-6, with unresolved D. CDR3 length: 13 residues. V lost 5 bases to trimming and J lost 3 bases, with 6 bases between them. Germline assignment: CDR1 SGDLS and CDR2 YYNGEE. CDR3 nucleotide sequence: TGTGCCAGCAGTTTGGGCTATAATTCACCCCTCCACTTT. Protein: CASSLGYNSPLHF.

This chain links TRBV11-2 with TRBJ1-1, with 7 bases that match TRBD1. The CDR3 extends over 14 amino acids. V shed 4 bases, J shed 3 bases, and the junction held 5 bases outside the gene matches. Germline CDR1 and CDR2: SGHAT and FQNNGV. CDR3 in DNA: TGTGCCAGCAGCTCAGGGGGGTCGGACACTGAAGCTTTCTTT. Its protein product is CASSSGGSDTEAFF.

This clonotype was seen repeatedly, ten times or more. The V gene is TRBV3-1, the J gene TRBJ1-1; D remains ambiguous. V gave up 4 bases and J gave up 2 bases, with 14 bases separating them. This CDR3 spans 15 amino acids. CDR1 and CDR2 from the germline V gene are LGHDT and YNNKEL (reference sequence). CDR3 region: CASSPTPGSNTEAFF. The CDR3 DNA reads TGTGCCAGCAGCCCAACACCCGGGAGCAACACTGAAGCTTTCTTT. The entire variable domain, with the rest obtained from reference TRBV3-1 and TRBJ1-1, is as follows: DTAVSQTPKYLVTQMGNDKSIKCEQNLGHDTMYWYKQDSKKFLKIMFSYNNKELIINETVPNRFSPKSPDKAHLNLHINSLELGDSAVYFCASSPTPGSNTEAFFGQGTRLTVV.

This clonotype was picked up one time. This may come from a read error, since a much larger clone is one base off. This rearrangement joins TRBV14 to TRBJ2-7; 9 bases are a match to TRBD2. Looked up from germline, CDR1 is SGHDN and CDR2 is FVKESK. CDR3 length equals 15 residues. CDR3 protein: CAGSRLAGGPEEQYF. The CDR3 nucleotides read TGTGCCGGCAGCCGTTTGGCGGGAGGGCCGGAAGAGCAGTACTTC.

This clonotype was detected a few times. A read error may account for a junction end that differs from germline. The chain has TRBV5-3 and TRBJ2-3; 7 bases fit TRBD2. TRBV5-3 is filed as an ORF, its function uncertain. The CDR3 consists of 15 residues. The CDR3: CASSFFLTSTDTRYF. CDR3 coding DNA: TGTGCCAGCAGCTTCTTCCTGACTAGCACAGATACGCGGTATTTT.

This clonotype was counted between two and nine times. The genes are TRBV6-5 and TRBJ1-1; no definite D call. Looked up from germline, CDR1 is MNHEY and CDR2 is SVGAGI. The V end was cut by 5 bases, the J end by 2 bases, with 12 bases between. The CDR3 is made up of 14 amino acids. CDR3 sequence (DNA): TGTGCCAGCAGTCTATACCCACACAACACTGAAGCTTTCTTT. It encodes CASSLYPHNTEAFF.